The entry below gives a single T cell receptor beta chain sequence along with its context. From germline, CDR1 is SGDLS and CDR2 YYNGEE. The germline V and J ends were trimmed by 7 bases and 2 bases, with 10 bases remaining between them. The CDR3 totals 13 residues. Runs used v3.0 of the immunoSEQ assay and were done at survey level. Sequencing set out to capture roughly 35,000-55,000 T-cell genomes per sample. The table came from immunoSEQ multiplex PCR; TCRdb's copy has only in-frame clones and leaves some out. The table includes roughly 38,000 clones, more than 80% detected once. This entry belongs to a study of long-term antiretroviral therapy in people with HIV. At minimum, one pre-ART and two post-ART PBMC samples were obtained from each donor. Every participant with HIV received treatment in the United States. The samples comprised roughly 0.9-11 million cryopreserved PBMC ahead of DNA extraction.

This chain uses TRBV9 with TRBJ2-1; D possibly corresponds to TRBD2 (5 bases). The TCR was taken from a man between 25 and 39 years old with HIV. The material was unsorted PBMCs, obtained 3.4 years after starting antiretroviral therapy. The CDR3 reads CASGSGAYNEQFF. CDR3 bases: TGTGCCAGCGGCAGCGGAGCCTACAATGAGCAGTTCTTC.